This T cell receptor beta chain was identified in a study of blood T cell repertoires in COVID-19. How the authors handled the data: Amplifying reference gene primers gave estimates of nucleated cell counts. Repertoires were generated with immunoSEQ multiplex PCR, while TCRdb's copy carries only in-frame clones and drops some. The V and J calls and clone size come from that table; D and trimming were worked out from the DNA. This table has about 100,000 clones, more than 85% appearing once. The ends were cut back, 4 bases at V and 6 bases at J, with 14 bases in the middle. Germline-derived CDR1 and CDR2 are SGHDT and YYEEEE. The CDR3 covers 13 residues.

This receptor was taken from a man aged 50 to 60 with active COVID-19. The source material was peripheral blood. This rearrangement joins TRBV5-6 to TRBJ2-7; D possibly corresponds to TRBD2 (6 bases). CDR3 sequence reads: CASSRKISGEQYF. CDR3 DNA sequence: TGTGCCAGCAGCCGTAAAATTAGCGGCGAGCAGTACTTC.